This is a list of T cell receptor beta chains from one sample in a study of T cell responses to AZD1222 COVID-19 vaccine. Clones were sequenced by immunoSEQ multiplex PCR, and TCRdb holds only the in-frame ones, with some missing. The data hold 130,000 or so clones, with 80% to 90% observed a single time. Material: peripheral blood, obtained on day 0 of AZD1222 vaccination. Every receptor here comes from an adult in good health. The CDR3 runs from the conserved cysteine through the conserved F or W. Each record gives: D gene, CDR3 length, J gene, V gene, clone size, CDR3 DNA, CDR3 protein. A D gene is named only where the DNA matches it firmly. The size field is filled for only some rows; it gives once, few, many or a size class.

TRBD1 | 17 | TRBJ1-1 | TRBV3-1/TRBV3-2 | . | TGTGCCAGCAGCCCCGTTTCTTTCAGGGGGGCGAACACTGAAGCTTTCTTT | CASSPVSFRGANTEAFF
. | 15 | TRBJ1-2 | TRBV9 | . | TGTGCCAGCAGCGTAGACCCCCAGATTAACTATGGCTACACCTTC | CASSVDPQINYGYTF
TRBD1 | 18 | TRBJ2-3 | TRBV27 | . | TGTGCCAGCAGTCGCTCCGGGACAGGGGGTTGGGGCACAGATACGCAGTATTTT | CASSRSGTGGWGTDTQYF
. | 14 | TRBJ2-2 | TRBV6-2/TRBV6-3 | once | TGTGCCAGCAGACCTAGCGTGAGGACCGGGGAGCTGTTTTTT | CASRPSVRTGELFF
TRBD2 | 15 | TRBJ2-1 | TRBV6-5 | . | TGTGCCAGCAGTTACAACTGGCTAGCGGTCGATGAGCAGTTCTTC | CASSYNWLAVDEQFF
. | 15 | TRBJ2-7 | TRBV5-4 | . | TGTGCCAGCAGCTCGGGACACCTACTTCCCTACGAGCAGTACTTC | CASSSGHLLPYEQYF
. | 16 | TRBJ2-7 | TRBV5-1 | few | TGCGCCAGCAGCACTCCGACAGGAGGGTCTTTTTACGAGCAGTACTTC | CASSTPTGGSFYEQYF
. | 13 | TRBJ1-2 | TRBV28 | . | TGTGCCAGCAGTTTAGAACTTTTCGAGGGCTACACCTTC | CASSLELFEGYTF
. | 12 | TRBJ2-7 | TRBV2 | . | TGTGCCAGCAGTGAAGCGAGATACGAGCAGTACTTC | CASSEARYEQYF
. | 14 | TRBJ1-5 | TRBV19 | . | TGTGCCAGTACCGACAGGCCCGGAGGTCAGCCCCAGCATTTT | CASTDRPGGQPQHF
. | 15 | TRBJ1-1 | TRBV28 | . | TGTGCCAGCAGTCCCCGTGGAGGAACGAACACTGAAGCTTTCTTT | CASSPRGGTNTEAFF
. | 15 | TRBJ1-3 | TRBV4-1 | . | TGCGCCAGCAGCCAAGATGGGGGGGCTGGAAACACCATATATTTT | CASSQDGGAGNTIYF
TRBD1 | 18 | TRBJ1-6 | TRBV6-2/TRBV6-3 | . | TGTGCCAGCAGCCCTCGCAGGGGGGTGAGCTCCTATAATTCACCCCTCCACTTT | CASSPRRGVSSYNSPLHF
TRBD2 | 14 | TRBJ2-7 | TRBV7-2 | . | TGTGCCAGTCAAACGGTCGCTAGCGGGCACGAGCAGTACTTC | CASQTVASGHEQYF
. | 14 | TRBJ1-1 | TRBV5-1 | . | TGCGCCAGCAGCTTGGATGACCTGAACACTGAAGCTTTCTTT | CASSLDDLNTEAFF
. | 16 | TRBJ2-2 | TRBV7-9 | . | TGTGCCAGCAGCCTCCTCTACGGATTGAACACCGGGGAGCTGTTTTTT | CASSLLYGLNTGELFF
. | 15 | TRBJ2-7 | TRBV5-8 | . | TGTGCCAGCAGCCCTTCTTGGGGGAGGCTCTACGAGCAGTACTTC | CASSPSWGRLYEQYF